In its sample, the clone carrying this T cell receptor beta chain was seen a few times. Its target is not known. The data derive from a study of response to subunit inactivated influenza vaccine. TCRdb processed the RT-PCR reads anew with MiXCR; each CDR3 protein has one entry. The sample includes about 530,000 distinct CDR3 sequences, 10% to 15% of them seen just once. Findings and limits, study-wide: Few new T cells, the authors suggested, are recruited by each seasonal influenza vaccination.

The J segment lost 6 bases and the V segment lost 5 bases, leaving 3 bases of the junction unmatched. CDR1 is SNHLY and CDR2 is FYNNEI in the germline V gene. The CDR3 spans 13 residues. This clonotype was sampled from a man aged 50 to 59 who received an inactivated influenza vaccine. The rearrangement uses TRBV2 and TRBJ1-5, with 8 bases matching TRBD1. The material was PBMCs from blood, obtained on the day of vaccination. Here the CDR3 DNA reads TGTGCCAGCAGTACGGACAGGGTTCAGCCCCAGCATTTT. This encodes CASSTDRVQPQHF.